This T cell receptor beta chain appears in the sequencing data of a study of blood T cell repertoires in COVID-19. After removal of 5 bases from V and 3 bases from J, the junction contained 4 bases not matched to a gene. The germline CDR1 and CDR2 sequences are MNHEY and SVGAGI. The CDR3 totals 14 residues. The protocol was immunoSEQ multiplex PCR, while the TCRdb copy is restricted to in-frame clones and leaves out a portion. The data hold approximately 350,000 clones, with 80% to 85% observed a single time. Sequencing used PBMCs or T cells enriched from blood (not recorded which). The sequence was collected from a woman aged 45 to 65 who had recovered from COVID-19. This chain links TRBV6-5 with TRBJ2-7; TRBD2 agrees at 10 bases. The CDR3 DNA is TGTGCCAGCAGTCGGACTAGCGGAAACTACGAGCAGTACTTC. It encodes CASSRTSGNYEQYF.